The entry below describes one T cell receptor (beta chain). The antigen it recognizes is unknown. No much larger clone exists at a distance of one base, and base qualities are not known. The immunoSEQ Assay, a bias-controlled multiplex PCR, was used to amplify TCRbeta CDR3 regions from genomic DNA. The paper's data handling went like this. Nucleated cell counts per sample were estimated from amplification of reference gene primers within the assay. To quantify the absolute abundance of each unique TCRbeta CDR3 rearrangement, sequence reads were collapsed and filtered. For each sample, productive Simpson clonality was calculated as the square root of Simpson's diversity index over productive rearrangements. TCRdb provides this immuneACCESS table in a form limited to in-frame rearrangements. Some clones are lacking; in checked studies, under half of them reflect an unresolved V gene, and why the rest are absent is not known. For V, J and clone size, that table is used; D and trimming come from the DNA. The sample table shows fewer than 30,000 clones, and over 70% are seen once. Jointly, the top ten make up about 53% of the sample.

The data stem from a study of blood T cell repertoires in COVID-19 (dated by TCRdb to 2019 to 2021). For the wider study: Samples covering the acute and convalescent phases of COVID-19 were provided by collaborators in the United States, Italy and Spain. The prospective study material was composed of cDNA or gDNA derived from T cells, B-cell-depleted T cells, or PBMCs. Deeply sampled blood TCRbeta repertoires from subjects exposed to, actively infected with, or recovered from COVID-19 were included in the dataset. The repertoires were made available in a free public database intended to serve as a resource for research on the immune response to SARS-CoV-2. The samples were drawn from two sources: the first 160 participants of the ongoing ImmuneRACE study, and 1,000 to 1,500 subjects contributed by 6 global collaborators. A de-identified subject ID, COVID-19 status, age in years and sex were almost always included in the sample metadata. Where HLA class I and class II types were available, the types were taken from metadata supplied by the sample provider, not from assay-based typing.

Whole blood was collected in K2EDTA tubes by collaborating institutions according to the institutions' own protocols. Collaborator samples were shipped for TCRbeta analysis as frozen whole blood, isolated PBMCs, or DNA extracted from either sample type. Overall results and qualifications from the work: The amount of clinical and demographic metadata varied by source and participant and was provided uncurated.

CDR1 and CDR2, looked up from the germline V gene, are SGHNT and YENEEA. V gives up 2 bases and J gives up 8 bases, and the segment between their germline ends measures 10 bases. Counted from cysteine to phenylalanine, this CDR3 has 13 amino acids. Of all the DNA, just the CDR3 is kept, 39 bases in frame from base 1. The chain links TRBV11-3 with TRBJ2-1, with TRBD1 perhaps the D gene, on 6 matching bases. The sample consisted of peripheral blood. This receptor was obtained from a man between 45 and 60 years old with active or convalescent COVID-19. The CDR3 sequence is CASSLQGIDEQFF. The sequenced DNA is TGTGCCAGCAGCTTACAGGGGATCGATGAGCAGTTCTTC.